A selection of T cell receptor beta chains follows, all from one sample in a study of blood T cell repertoires in COVID-19. Using immunoSEQ multiplex PCR, the repertoire was profiled, and TCRdb retains in-frame clones only, with some absent. Of over 150,000 clones in the sample, about 83% were seen once. The source material was peripheral blood. All receptors come from an elderly woman with acute or convalescent COVID-19. The CDR3 runs from the conserved cysteine through the conserved F or W. The order of the fields is clone size, J gene, D gene, V gene, CDR3 DNA, CDR3 protein. D genes are given only for firm matches. Rows may omit the clone size; those that give it use once, few, many or a size class.

clone_size: -
j_call: TRBJ1-4
d_call: -
v_call: TRBV5-1
cdr3_nt: TGCGCCAGCAGCTTCACGCAGACCGGACAGCACAATGAAAAACTGTTTTTT
cdr3_aa: CASSFTQTGQHNEKLFF

clone_size: -
j_call: TRBJ1-1
d_call: -
v_call: TRBV18
cdr3_nt: TGTGCCAGCTCACCGGGAGGACGGTCGAACACTGAAGCTTTCTTT
cdr3_aa: CASSPGGRSNTEAFF

clone_size: -
j_call: TRBJ2-7
d_call: TRBD2
v_call: TRBV4-3
cdr3_nt: TGCGCCAGCAGCCTATCCTCTAGCGGGAGTTTAAGCTACGAGCAGTACTTC
cdr3_aa: CASSLSSSGSLSYEQYF

clone_size: -
j_call: TRBJ2-3
d_call: TRBD1
v_call: TRBV6-5
cdr3_nt: TGTGCCAGCAGTAGGGGACAGCCCACAGATACGCAGTATTTT
cdr3_aa: CASSRGQPTDTQYF

clone_size: -
j_call: TRBJ1-1
d_call: TRBD1
v_call: TRBV2
cdr3_nt: TGTGCCAGCATAATGACAGGGGTGTTTGAAGCTTTCTTT
cdr3_aa: CASIMTGVFEAFF

clone_size: -
j_call: TRBJ2-1
d_call: TRBD2
v_call: TRBV19
cdr3_nt: TGTGCCACCAAGCGGGAGAGCTCCTACAATGAGCAGTTCTTC
cdr3_aa: CATKRESSYNEQFF

clone_size: once
j_call: TRBJ2-1
d_call: TRBD2
v_call: TRBV15
cdr3_nt: TGTGCCACCAGCAGCGGCCGGACTAGCAGGGCTTTCTACAATGAGCAGTTCTTC
cdr3_aa: CATSSGRTSRAFYNEQFF

clone_size: -
j_call: TRBJ1-4
d_call: -
v_call: TRBV18
cdr3_nt: TGTGCCAGCTTGTTGACCGGGAAAGCTAATGAAAAACTGTTTTTT
cdr3_aa: CASLLTGKANEKLFF

clone_size: -
j_call: TRBJ2-7
d_call: TRBD2
v_call: TRBV27
cdr3_nt: TGTGCCAGCAGGTCCACTAGCGGGCACGAGCAGTACTTC
cdr3_aa: CASRSTSGHEQYF

clone_size: -
j_call: TRBJ1-2
d_call: -
v_call: TRBV18
cdr3_nt: TGTGCCAGCTCACCTCCAGGGGCGATTCATGGCTACACCTTC
cdr3_aa: CASSPPGAIHGYTF

clone_size: -
j_call: TRBJ2-7
d_call: -
v_call: TRBV28
cdr3_nt: TGTGCCAGCCGCCCGGGGGCCTACGAGCAGTACTTC
cdr3_aa: CASRPGAYEQYF

clone_size: -
j_call: TRBJ1-5
d_call: -
v_call: TRBV6-6
cdr3_nt: TGTGCCAGCACCAACCTACAGCCAAGCAATCAGCCCCAGCATTTT
cdr3_aa: CASTNLQPSNQPQHF

clone_size: -
j_call: TRBJ2-5
d_call: TRBD1
v_call: TRBV6-5
cdr3_nt: TGTGCCAGCAAGAGGACAGGGGGGGAGACCCAGTACTTC
cdr3_aa: CASKRTGGETQYF

clone_size: -
j_call: TRBJ2-5
d_call: -
v_call: TRBV9
cdr3_nt: TGTGCCAGCAGCGCCCTCGTAGCGGCTCAAGAGACCCAGTACTTC
cdr3_aa: CASSALVAAQETQYF

clone_size: -
j_call: TRBJ1-2
d_call: -
v_call: TRBV19
cdr3_nt: TGTGCCAGTAGTATAGGAGGCAGGGTTGATGGCTACACCTTC
cdr3_aa: CASSIGGRVDGYTF

clone_size: -
j_call: TRBJ2-7
d_call: -
v_call: TRBV12-3/TRBV12-4
cdr3_nt: TGTGCCAGCAGTTTAACCAGGTTCGGAGAGCAGTACTTC
cdr3_aa: CASSLTRFGEQYF

clone_size: once
j_call: TRBJ2-5
d_call: TRBD2
v_call: TRBV7-7
cdr3_nt: TGTGCCAGCAGCTGGGGACTAAACCAAGAGACCCAGTACTTC
cdr3_aa: CASSWGLNQETQYF

clone_size: once
j_call: TRBJ2-2
d_call: TRBD2
v_call: TRBV19
cdr3_nt: TGTGCCAATAGTAGGGCTAGCGGACTTACCGGGGAGCTGTTTTTT
cdr3_aa: CANSRASGLTGELFF

clone_size: -
j_call: TRBJ2-2
d_call: -
v_call: TRBV5-4
cdr3_nt: TGTGCCAGCAGATCGGACTTCCAGAACACCGGGGAGCTGTTTTTT
cdr3_aa: CASRSDFQNTGELFF

clone_size: -
j_call: TRBJ2-3
d_call: TRBD2
v_call: TRBV6-4
cdr3_nt: TGTGCCAGCAGTGACAGAGCGGGGGCCACAGATACGCAGTATTTT
cdr3_aa: CASSDRAGATDTQYF

clone_size: once
j_call: TRBJ1-5
d_call: TRBD1
v_call: TRBV4-3
cdr3_nt: TGCGCCAGCAGCCGGGGGACAGGGAGATGGCAGCCCCAGCATTTT
cdr3_aa: CASSRGTGRWQPQHF

clone_size: -
j_call: TRBJ1-3
d_call: -
v_call: TRBV5-1
cdr3_nt: TGCGCCAGCAGGTCGGGTACGCTGTCTGGAAACACCATATATTTT
cdr3_aa: CASRSGTLSGNTIYF

clone_size: -
j_call: TRBJ1-1
d_call: TRBD1
v_call: TRBV6-7
cdr3_nt: TGTGCCAGCAGTTACATTAGGGACAGGAGGATGAACACTGAAGCTTTCTTT
cdr3_aa: CASSYIRDRRMNTEAFF

clone_size: -
j_call: TRBJ1-2
d_call: TRBD1
v_call: TRBV28
cdr3_nt: TGTGCCAGCAGTCCCGGGACAGACTATGGCTACACCTTC
cdr3_aa: CASSPGTDYGYTF

clone_size: -
j_call: TRBJ2-1
d_call: -
v_call: TRBV7-3
cdr3_nt: TGTGCCAGCGGCCGGGGAAGGTACAATGAGCAGTTCTTC
cdr3_aa: CASGRGRYNEQFF

clone_size: -
j_call: TRBJ2-7
d_call: TRBD1
v_call: TRBV11-2
cdr3_nt: TGTGCCAGCAGCCCTTTGACAGGGGCGGGGTACGAGCAGTACTTC
cdr3_aa: CASSPLTGAGYEQYF

clone_size: -
j_call: TRBJ2-3
d_call: TRBD2
v_call: TRBV6-2/TRBV6-3
cdr3_nt: TGTGCCAGCAGTCCGATAAGCGGGGGCCGGGGCACAGATACGCAGTATTTT
cdr3_aa: CASSPISGGRGTDTQYF

clone_size: -
j_call: TRBJ2-1
d_call: TRBD2
v_call: TRBV29-1
cdr3_nt: TGCAGCGGTCGACTAGCGGGGGATGAGCAGTTCTTC
cdr3_aa: CSGRLAGDEQFF

clone_size: once
j_call: TRBJ2-2
d_call: TRBD2
v_call: TRBV3-1/TRBV3-2
cdr3_nt: TGTGCCAGCAGCGAGGAGCGGGGGTACACCGGGGAGCTGTTTTTT
cdr3_aa: CASSEERGYTGELFF

clone_size: -
j_call: TRBJ2-7
d_call: -
v_call: TRBV19
cdr3_nt: TGTGCCAGTAGTATATCCCTCAGGGTAGGCGAGCAGTACTTC
cdr3_aa: CASSISLRVGEQYF

clone_size: -
j_call: TRBJ2-3
d_call: TRBD2
v_call: TRBV6-2/TRBV6-3
cdr3_nt: TGTGCCAGCAGTTATGGGCGGGAGGTGTTTGTCGATACGCAGTATTTT
cdr3_aa: CASSYGREVFVDTQYF

clone_size: -
j_call: TRBJ2-2
d_call: -
v_call: TRBV6-6
cdr3_nt: TGTGCCACTCAAAACCTACAGGGCACCGGGGAGCTGTTTTTT
cdr3_aa: CATQNLQGTGELFF

clone_size: -
j_call: TRBJ2-1
d_call: TRBD2
v_call: TRBV6-5
cdr3_nt: TGTGCCAGCGACACTAGCGGGACCTCATCTGGGGAGCAGTTCTTC
cdr3_aa: CASDTSGTSSGEQFF

clone_size: once
j_call: TRBJ1-3
d_call: TRBD1
v_call: TRBV18
cdr3_nt: TGTGCCAGCTCACCACGGACAGGGGGCAGCTCTGGAAACACCATATATTTT
cdr3_aa: CASSPRTGGSSGNTIYF

clone_size: -
j_call: TRBJ1-1
d_call: -
v_call: TRBV18
cdr3_nt: TGTGCCAGCTCACCTTCCGGACCGGGAAACACTGAAGCTTTCTTT
cdr3_aa: CASSPSGPGNTEAFF

clone_size: few
j_call: TRBJ1-2
d_call: TRBD1
v_call: TRBV5-4
cdr3_nt: TGTGCCAGCAGCCCACTCCGGGACAGCCGGTCCGGCTACACCTTC
cdr3_aa: CASSPLRDSRSGYTF

clone_size: -
j_call: TRBJ2-5
d_call: TRBD1
v_call: TRBV9
cdr3_nt: TGTGCCAGCAGCGAGGACAGGGTTAAGGAGACCCAGTACTTC
cdr3_aa: CASSEDRVKETQYF

clone_size: -
j_call: TRBJ2-1
d_call: -
v_call: TRBV2
cdr3_nt: TGTGCCAGCAGTGTCCGGCGGGGTACGGATGAGCAGTTCTTC
cdr3_aa: CASSVRRGTDEQFF

clone_size: -
j_call: TRBJ1-1
d_call: -
v_call: TRBV6-6
cdr3_nt: TGTGCCAGCAGTTTTGGTACAGGCCTGAACACTGAAGCTTTCTTT
cdr3_aa: CASSFGTGLNTEAFF

clone_size: -
j_call: TRBJ2-2
d_call: TRBD1
v_call: TRBV4-3
cdr3_nt: TGCGCCAGCAGCCAATCCTTTGGGACAGGGGGCCTCGCGACCGGGGAGCTGTTTTTT
cdr3_aa: CASSQSFGTGGLATGELFF

clone_size: once
j_call: TRBJ2-2
d_call: TRBD1
v_call: TRBV4-2
cdr3_nt: TGTGCCAGCAGCCGCCGACAGGGGGAAACCGGGGAGCTGTTTTTT
cdr3_aa: CASSRRQGETGELFF

clone_size: -
j_call: TRBJ2-3
d_call: TRBD2
v_call: TRBV11-3
cdr3_nt: TGTGCCAGCAGCTTAGATTCGGCGGGAGCCACAGATACGCAGTATTTT
cdr3_aa: CASSLDSAGATDTQYF

clone_size: -
j_call: TRBJ1-4
d_call: -
v_call: TRBV24-1
cdr3_nt: TGTGCCACCAGTGATTTGCACGGGCAGGGCGGAACTAATGAAAAACTGTTTTTT
cdr3_aa: CATSDLHGQGGTNEKLFF

clone_size: -
j_call: TRBJ2-1
d_call: -
v_call: TRBV28
cdr3_nt: TGTGCCAGCAGTTCGGGACTCCCCCAGTCCTATGAGCAGTTCTTC
cdr3_aa: CASSSGLPQSYEQFF

clone_size: once
j_call: TRBJ2-5
d_call: -
v_call: TRBV10-2
cdr3_nt: TGCGCCAGCAGTGATGTGCCACAAGGGGCCCAGTACTTC
cdr3_aa: CASSDVPQGAQYF

clone_size: few
j_call: TRBJ1-2
d_call: TRBD1
v_call: TRBV5-5
cdr3_nt: TGTGCCAGCAGCTTTCTGACAGGGGGCTATGGCTACACCTTC
cdr3_aa: CASSFLTGGYGYTF

clone_size: few
j_call: TRBJ1-4
d_call: TRBD1
v_call: TRBV2
cdr3_nt: TGTGCCAGCAGAGCTGACAGGGGAAGAAGTGAAAAACTGTTTTTT
cdr3_aa: CASRADRGRSEKLFF

clone_size: few
j_call: TRBJ2-3
d_call: TRBD2
v_call: TRBV10-3
cdr3_nt: TGTGCCATCAGTGAAGGGACTAGCGGGAGAATGGCGACAGATACGCAGTATTTT
cdr3_aa: CAISEGTSGRMATDTQYF

clone_size: -
j_call: TRBJ1-2
d_call: -
v_call: TRBV28
cdr3_nt: TGTGCCAGCAGCCCCGGGACTGATCTCTATGGCTACACCTTC
cdr3_aa: CASSPGTDLYGYTF

clone_size: -
j_call: TRBJ2-7
d_call: TRBD1
v_call: TRBV4-3
cdr3_nt: TGCGCCAGCAGCCCGCTCCCTAGGACAGACAGGGAACCTGTTAACGAGCAGTACTTC
cdr3_aa: CASSPLPRTDREPVNEQYF

clone_size: -
j_call: TRBJ2-7
d_call: TRBD1
v_call: TRBV29-1
cdr3_nt: TGCAGCACCAAACAGGGGAGAGACGAGCAGTACTTC
cdr3_aa: CSTKQGRDEQYF